This is a list of T cell receptor beta chains from one sample in a study of blood T cell repertoires in COVID-19. Sequencing used immunoSEQ multiplex PCR; TCRdb keeps in-frame clones, though not all of them. The sample lists 59,000 or so clones, about 80% seen once, with under 3.5% in the top ten. Sequenced: peripheral blood. These receptors originate from a man in his 60s with acute or convalescent COVID-19. Both conserved end residues are part of each CDR3. D genes are given only for firm matches. The size of a clone is reported for some rows only, either as once, few or many, or as a class for expanded clones.

abundance: once
v_gene: TRBV21-1
j_gene: TRBJ1-2
d_gene: NA
len: 16
CDR3nt: TGTGCCAGCAGCACGGCGGGACCTTTTTTTAACTATGGCTACACCTTC
CDR3aa: CASSTAGPFFNYGYTF

abundance: few
v_gene: TRBV7-3
j_gene: TRBJ2-6
d_gene: TRBD2
len: 16
CDR3nt: TGTGCCAGCAGCTTAAAGGGAGGGGCTGGGGCCAACGTCCTGACTTTC
CDR3aa: CASSLKGGAGANVLTF

abundance: NA
v_gene: TRBV4-3
j_gene: TRBJ1-5
d_gene: NA
len: 17
CDR3nt: TGCGCCAGCAGCCAAGAATGGGGGAGGGGACTCAATCAGCCCCAGCATTTT
CDR3aa: CASSQEWGRGLNQPQHF

abundance: NA
v_gene: TRBV28
j_gene: TRBJ2-1
d_gene: NA
len: 16
CDR3nt: TGTGCCAGCAGTTCCCCGGCCGGGGGAGCCTACAATGAGCAGTTCTTC
CDR3aa: CASSSPAGGAYNEQFF

abundance: NA
v_gene: TRBV6-5
j_gene: TRBJ1-2
d_gene: TRBD1
len: 14
CDR3nt: TGTGCCAGCAGCCCCAAGGGGGCTGGGTATGGCTACACCTTC
CDR3aa: CASSPKGAGYGYTF

abundance: NA
v_gene: TRBV6-5
j_gene: TRBJ1-2
d_gene: NA
len: 13
CDR3nt: TGTGCCAGCAGTTACACTCAGGGTAATGGCTACACCTTC
CDR3aa: CASSYTQGNGYTF

abundance: NA
v_gene: TRBV28
j_gene: TRBJ2-3
d_gene: TRBD1
len: 17
CDR3nt: TGTGCCAGCAGTTTAACGAGTGGGGGACAGGGTAAAAATACGCAGTATTTT
CDR3aa: CASSLTSGGQGKNTQYF

abundance: NA
v_gene: TRBV30
j_gene: TRBJ1-5
d_gene: TRBD1
len: 14
CDR3nt: TGTGCCTGCTCGCGGACAGGGCAAAGCCAGCCCCAGCATTTT
CDR3aa: CACSRTGQSQPQHF

abundance: NA
v_gene: TRBV19
j_gene: TRBJ1-1
d_gene: TRBD1
len: 16
CDR3nt: TGTGCCAGTAGTATAGGCGGACAGGGGGCTTGGGCTGAAGCTTTCTTT
CDR3aa: CASSIGGQGAWAEAFF

abundance: NA
v_gene: TRBV28
j_gene: TRBJ2-7
d_gene: TRBD1
len: 14
CDR3nt: TGTGCCAGCAGGGGACAGGGGGGGCCCTACGAGCAGTACTTC
CDR3aa: CASRGQGGPYEQYF

abundance: NA
v_gene: TRBV28
j_gene: TRBJ2-2
d_gene: NA
len: 13
CDR3nt: TGTGCCAGCAGTTTCTGGAACACCGGGGAGCTGTTTTTT
CDR3aa: CASSFWNTGELFF

abundance: NA
v_gene: TRBV27
j_gene: TRBJ1-5
d_gene: NA
len: 12
CDR3nt: TGTGCCAGCAGTTTTGTAGGGGAGCCCCAGCATTTT
CDR3aa: CASSFVGEPQHF

abundance: NA
v_gene: TRBV7-3
j_gene: TRBJ2-3
d_gene: TRBD1
len: 16
CDR3nt: TGTGCCAGCAGCCCCTGGGACAGCCTTAGCACAGATACGCAGTATTTT
CDR3aa: CASSPWDSLSTDTQYF

abundance: NA
v_gene: TRBV2
j_gene: TRBJ2-7
d_gene: NA
len: 14
CDR3nt: TGTGCCAGCAGTGAAGCGGGAGGACTGTACGAGCAGTACTTC
CDR3aa: CASSEAGGLYEQYF

abundance: NA
v_gene: TRBV18
j_gene: TRBJ2-3
d_gene: TRBD2
len: 17
CDR3nt: TGTGCCAGCTCACCTGCGCTAGCGGGTAACCGGGCAGATACGCAGTATTTT
CDR3aa: CASSPALAGNRADTQYF

abundance: NA
v_gene: TRBV28
j_gene: TRBJ2-3
d_gene: TRBD2
len: 15
CDR3nt: TGTGCCAGCAGTCGGACTAGCGGGAGTTGGGATACGCAGTATTTT
CDR3aa: CASSRTSGSWDTQYF

abundance: NA
v_gene: TRBV7-2
j_gene: TRBJ2-3
d_gene: NA
len: 12
CDR3nt: TGTGCCAGCAGCTTATATTCAGATACGCAGTATTTT
CDR3aa: CASSLYSDTQYF

abundance: NA
v_gene: TRBV24-1
j_gene: TRBJ2-1
d_gene: TRBD1
len: 19
CDR3nt: TGTGCCACGAACCAGCCGGGACAGGGGGAGCGGGCAGCCTACAATGAGCAGTTCTTC
CDR3aa: CATNQPGQGERAAYNEQFF

abundance: NA
v_gene: TRBV27
j_gene: TRBJ1-2
d_gene: TRBD1
len: 14
CDR3nt: TGTGCCAGCAGTCCGCTGGACAGGGGAAGAGGCTACACCTTC
CDR3aa: CASSPLDRGRGYTF

abundance: NA
v_gene: TRBV5-6
j_gene: TRBJ2-5
d_gene: TRBD1
len: 15
CDR3nt: TGTGCCAGCAGCTTTAAGGACAGGGTTGGAGAGACCCAGTACTTC
CDR3aa: CASSFKDRVGETQYF